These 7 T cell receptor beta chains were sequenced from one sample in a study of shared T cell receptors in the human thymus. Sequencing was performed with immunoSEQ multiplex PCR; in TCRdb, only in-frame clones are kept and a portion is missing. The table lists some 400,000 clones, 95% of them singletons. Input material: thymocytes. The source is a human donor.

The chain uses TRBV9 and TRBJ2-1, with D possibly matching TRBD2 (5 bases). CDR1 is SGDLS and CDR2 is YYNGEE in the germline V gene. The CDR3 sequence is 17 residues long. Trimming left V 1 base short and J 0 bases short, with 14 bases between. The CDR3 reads CASSVNRGANSYNEQFF. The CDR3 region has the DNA TGTGCCAGCAGCGTAAACCGGGGAGCAAACTCCTACAATGAGCAGTTCTTC.

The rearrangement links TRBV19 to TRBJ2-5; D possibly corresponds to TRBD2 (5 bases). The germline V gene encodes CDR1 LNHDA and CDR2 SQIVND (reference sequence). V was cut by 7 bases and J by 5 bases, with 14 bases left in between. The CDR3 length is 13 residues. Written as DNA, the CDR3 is TGTGCCAGTAAGATAGAGGGCGCGGAGACCCAGTACTTC. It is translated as CASKIEGAETQYF.

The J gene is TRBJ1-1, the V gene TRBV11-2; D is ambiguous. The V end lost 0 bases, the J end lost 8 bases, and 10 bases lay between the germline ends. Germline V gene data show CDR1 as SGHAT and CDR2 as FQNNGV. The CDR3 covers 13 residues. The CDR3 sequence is CASSLDLTVEAFF. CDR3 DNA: TGTGCCAGCAGCTTAGATCTGACCGTCGAAGCTTTCTTT. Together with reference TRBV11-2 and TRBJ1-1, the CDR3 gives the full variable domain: EAGVAQSPRYKIIEKRQSVAFWCNPISGHATLYWYQQILGQGPKLLIQFQNNGVVDDSQLPKDRFSAERLKGVDSTLKIQPAKLEDSAVYLCASSLDLTVEAFFGQGTRLTVV.

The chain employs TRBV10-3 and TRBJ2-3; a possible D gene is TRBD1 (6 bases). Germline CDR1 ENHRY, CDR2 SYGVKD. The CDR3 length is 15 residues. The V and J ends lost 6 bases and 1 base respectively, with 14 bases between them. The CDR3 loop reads CAIRRTVGGTDTQYF. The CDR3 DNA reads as TGTGCCATCAGAAGGACAGTTGGGGGCACAGATACGCAGTATTTT.

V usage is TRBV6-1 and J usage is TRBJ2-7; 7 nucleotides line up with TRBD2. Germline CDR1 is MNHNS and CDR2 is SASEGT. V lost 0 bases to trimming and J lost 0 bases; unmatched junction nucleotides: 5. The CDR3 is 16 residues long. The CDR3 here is CASSEALIAGSYEQYF. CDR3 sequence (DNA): TGTGCCAGCAGTGAAGCGCTTATAGCGGGCTCCTACGAGCAGTACTTC.

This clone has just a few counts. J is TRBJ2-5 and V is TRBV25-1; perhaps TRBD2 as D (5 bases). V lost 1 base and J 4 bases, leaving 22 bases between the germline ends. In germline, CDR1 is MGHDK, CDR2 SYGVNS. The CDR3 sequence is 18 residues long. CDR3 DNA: TGTGCCAGCAGTGAATCCTCAAGAATAGAGCCCGCGGGAGAGACCCAGTACTTC. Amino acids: CASSESSRIEPAGETQYF. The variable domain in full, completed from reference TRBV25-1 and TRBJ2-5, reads EADIYQTPRYLVIGTGKKITLECSQTMGHDKMYWYQQDPGMELHLIHYSYGVNSTEKGDLSSESTVSRIRTEHFPLTLESARPSHTSQYLCASSESSRIEPAGETQYFGPGTRLLVL.

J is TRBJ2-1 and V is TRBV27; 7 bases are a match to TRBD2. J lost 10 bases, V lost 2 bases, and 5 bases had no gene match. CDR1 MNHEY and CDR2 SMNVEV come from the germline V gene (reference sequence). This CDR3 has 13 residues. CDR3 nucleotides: TGTGCCAGCAGTTTACTTGAAGCGGGAGAGCAGTTCTTC. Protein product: CASSLLEAGEQFF.